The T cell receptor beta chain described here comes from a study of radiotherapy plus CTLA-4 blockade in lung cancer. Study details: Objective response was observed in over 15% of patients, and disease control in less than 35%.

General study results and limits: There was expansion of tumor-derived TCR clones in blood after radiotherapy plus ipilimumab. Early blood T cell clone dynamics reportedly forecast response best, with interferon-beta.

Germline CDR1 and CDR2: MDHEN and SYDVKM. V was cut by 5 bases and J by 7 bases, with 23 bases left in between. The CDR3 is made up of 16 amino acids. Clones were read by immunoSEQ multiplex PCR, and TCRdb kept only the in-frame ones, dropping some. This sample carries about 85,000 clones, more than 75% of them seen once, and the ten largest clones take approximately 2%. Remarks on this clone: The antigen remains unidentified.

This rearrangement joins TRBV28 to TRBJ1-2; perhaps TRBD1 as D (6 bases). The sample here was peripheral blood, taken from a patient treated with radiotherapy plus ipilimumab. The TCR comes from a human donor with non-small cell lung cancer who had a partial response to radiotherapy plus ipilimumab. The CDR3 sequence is CASSRGGGRVMVGYTF. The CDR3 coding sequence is TGTGCCAGCAGTCGAGGGGGGGGCAGGGTCATGGTTGGCTACACCTTC.